This TCR beta chain was retrieved from a study of technical replicates of blood from a handful of donors. Profiled with immunoSEQ multiplex PCR; TCRdb holds only in-frame clones, not every one. The repertoire includes about 81,000 clones, approximately 97% of them detected once, and under 0.2% sits in the top ten. V shed 3 bases and J shed 10 bases, with 13 bases lying between them. This CDR3 spans 13 amino acids. CDR1 and CDR2 from the germline V gene are WSHSY and SAAADI. The source material was T cells isolated from PBMCs. The V gene is TRBV10-2, the J gene TRBJ2-1; tentative D call: TRBD2 (6 bases). The clonotype originates from a human donor in good health. The CDR3, as DNA: TGCGCCAGCAGTGATCGCGGGGAGGACGAGCAGTTCTTC. Its protein is CASSDRGEDEQFF.